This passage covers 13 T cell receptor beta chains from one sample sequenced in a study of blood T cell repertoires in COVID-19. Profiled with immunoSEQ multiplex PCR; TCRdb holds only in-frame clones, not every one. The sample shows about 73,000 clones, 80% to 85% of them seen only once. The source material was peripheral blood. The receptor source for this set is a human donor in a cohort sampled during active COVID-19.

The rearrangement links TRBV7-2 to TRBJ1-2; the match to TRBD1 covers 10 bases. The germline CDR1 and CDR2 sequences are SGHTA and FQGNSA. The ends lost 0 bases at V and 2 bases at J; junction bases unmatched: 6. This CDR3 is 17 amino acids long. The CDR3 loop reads CASSLAHRGQGNYGYTF. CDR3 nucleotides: TGTGCCAGCAGCTTAGCCCACCGGGGACAGGGGAACTATGGCTACACCTTC.

Here the CDR3 DNA reads TGTGCCAGCAGCTTAGTGGCCGGGGAGACCCAGTACTTC. Translated, it gives CASSLVAGETQYF. The genes are TRBV11-3 and TRBJ2-5; D is unresolved. The length of the CDR3 is 13 residues. Trimming removed 1 base at V and 5 bases at J, with 8 bases between. Germline lookup yields CDR1 SGHNT and CDR2 YENEEA.

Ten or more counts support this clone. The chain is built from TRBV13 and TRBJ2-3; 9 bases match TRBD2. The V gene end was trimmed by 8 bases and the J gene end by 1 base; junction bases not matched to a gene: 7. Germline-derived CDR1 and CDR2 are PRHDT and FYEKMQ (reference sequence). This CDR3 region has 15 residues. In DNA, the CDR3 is TGTGCCAGCTCCGGTGAGCGGGGGGGCACAGATACGCAGTATTTT. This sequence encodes CASSGERGGTDTQYF.

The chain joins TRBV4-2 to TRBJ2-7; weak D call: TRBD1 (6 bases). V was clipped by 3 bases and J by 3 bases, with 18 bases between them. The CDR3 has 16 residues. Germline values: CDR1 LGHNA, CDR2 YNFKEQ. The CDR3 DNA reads TGTGCCAGCAGCCAGGAGATTACAGGGTCCATCTACGAGCAGTACTTC. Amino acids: CASSQEITGSIYEQYF.

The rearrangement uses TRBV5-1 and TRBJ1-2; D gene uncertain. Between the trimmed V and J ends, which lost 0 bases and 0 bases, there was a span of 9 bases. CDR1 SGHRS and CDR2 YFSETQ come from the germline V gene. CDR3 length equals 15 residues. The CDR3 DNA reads TGCGCCAGCAGCTTGGACGGGGTTGCTAACTATGGCTACACCTTC. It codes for CASSLDGVANYGYTF.

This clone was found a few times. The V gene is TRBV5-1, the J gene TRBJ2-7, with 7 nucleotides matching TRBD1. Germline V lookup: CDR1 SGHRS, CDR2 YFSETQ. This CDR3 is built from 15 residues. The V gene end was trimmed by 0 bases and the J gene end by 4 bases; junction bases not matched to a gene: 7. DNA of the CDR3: TGCGCCAGCAGCTTGGATGAGGGGGCGAATTACGAGCAGTACTTC. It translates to CASSLDEGANYEQYF. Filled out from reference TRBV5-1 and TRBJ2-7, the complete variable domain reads KAGVTQTPRYLIKTRGQQVTLSCSPISGHRSVSWYQQTPGQGLQFLFEYFSETQRNKGNFPGRFSGRQFSNSRSEMNVSTLELGDSALYLCASSLDEGANYEQYFGPGTRLTVT.

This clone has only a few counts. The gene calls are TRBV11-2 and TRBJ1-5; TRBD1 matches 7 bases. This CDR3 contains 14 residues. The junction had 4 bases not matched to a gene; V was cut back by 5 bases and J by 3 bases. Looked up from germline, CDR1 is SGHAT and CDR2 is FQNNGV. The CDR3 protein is CASSPGQFNQPQHF. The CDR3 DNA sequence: TGTGCCAGCAGCCCGGGACAGTTCAATCAGCCCCAGCATTTT.

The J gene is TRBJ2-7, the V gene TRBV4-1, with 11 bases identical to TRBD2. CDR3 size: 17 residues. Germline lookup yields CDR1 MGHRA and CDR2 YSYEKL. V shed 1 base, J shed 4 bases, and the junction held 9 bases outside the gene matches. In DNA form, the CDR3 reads TGCGCCAGCAGCCAAGCCGGCGCTAGCGGGGGGCCGTACGAGCAGTACTTC. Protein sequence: CASSQAGASGGPYEQYF.

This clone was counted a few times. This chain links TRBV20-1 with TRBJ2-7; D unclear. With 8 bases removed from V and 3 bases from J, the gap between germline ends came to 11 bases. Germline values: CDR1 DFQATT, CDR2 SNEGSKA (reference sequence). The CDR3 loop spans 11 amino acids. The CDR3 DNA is TGCAGTTTCTCATCAGTCTACGAGCAGTACTTC. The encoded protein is CSFSSVYEQYF.

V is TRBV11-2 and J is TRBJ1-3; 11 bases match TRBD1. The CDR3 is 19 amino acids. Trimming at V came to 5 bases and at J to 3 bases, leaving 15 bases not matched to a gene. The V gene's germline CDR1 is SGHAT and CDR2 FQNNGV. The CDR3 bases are TGTGCCAGCAGCCCCACGCCAAGGACAGGGGGCGGATTTGGAAACACCATATATTTT. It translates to CASSPTPRTGGGFGNTIYF.

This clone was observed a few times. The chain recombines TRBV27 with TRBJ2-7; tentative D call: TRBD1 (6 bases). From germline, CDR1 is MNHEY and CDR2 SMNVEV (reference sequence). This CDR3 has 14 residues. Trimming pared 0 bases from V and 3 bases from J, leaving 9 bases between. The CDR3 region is CASSLSAGDYEQYF. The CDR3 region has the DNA TGTGCCAGCAGTTTATCGGCAGGGGACTACGAGCAGTACTTC.

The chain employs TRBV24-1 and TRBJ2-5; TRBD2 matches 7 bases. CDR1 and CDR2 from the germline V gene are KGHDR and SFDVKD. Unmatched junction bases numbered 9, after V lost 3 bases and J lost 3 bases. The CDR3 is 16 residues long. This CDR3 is CATSDGFGGKEETQYF. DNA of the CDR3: TGTGCCACCAGTGATGGTTTCGGGGGGAAAGAAGAGACCCAGTACTTC.

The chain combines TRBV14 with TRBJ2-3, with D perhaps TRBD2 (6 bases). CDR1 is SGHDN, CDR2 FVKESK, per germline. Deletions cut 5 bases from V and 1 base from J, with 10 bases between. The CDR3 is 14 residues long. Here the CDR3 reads CASSERERTDTQYF. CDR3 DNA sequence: TGTGCCAGCAGCGAACGGGAGCGCACAGATACGCAGTATTTT.